This T cell receptor (beta chain) came from a study of CDR3 diversity in severe acne. The CDR3 has 14 amino acids. The germline CDR1 and CDR2 sequences are SQVTM and ANQGSEA. Trimming took off 6 bases at V and 0 bases at J, with 14 bases between the two ends. This clonotype was seen once. From the PCR reads, TCRdb called clonotypes with MiXCR, one entry per CDR3 protein. The repertoire holds more than 80,000 distinct CDR3 sequences, with under 55% as singletons. Sequencing input: blood. The chain links TRBV29-1 to TRBJ1-1; D is possibly TRBD1 (5 bases). The origin of this receptor is a male donor with severe acne vulgaris. The CDR3 nucleotides read TGCAGCGTCCGACCGGGACTCATGAACACTGAAGCTTTCTTT. Translated, it gives CSVRPGLMNTEAFF.